This entry lists 2 T cell receptor beta chains sequenced from one sample in a study of vaccination and CD4 T cells after COVID-19. No antigens are known for them. The Oncomine TCR Beta short-read assay generated sequence data from the DNA of cultured CD4+ T cells. TCRdb reprocessed the PCR reads via MiXCR and lists one record per CDR3 protein. The sample consists of tens of thousands of distinct CDR3 sequences, 40% to 45% of them appearing once. Treatment denoted: roughly 10-day PBMC culture with coronavirus spike peptide pools or control peptides (ViraFEST assay). The specimen comprised CD4+ T cells from blood, cultured in vitro, sampled after SARS-CoV-2 vaccination. Every receptor here comes from a human donor who had recovered from COVID-19.

The genes are TRBV6-1 and TRBJ2-5; the match to TRBD2 covers 10 bases. The V gene's germline CDR1 is MNHNS and CDR2 SASEGT. The CDR3 has 16 amino acids. Trimming cost V 7 bases and J 5 bases; bases outside gene matches: 13. The CDR3 region is CASTLVLAGDFETQYF. The CDR3 DNA reads TGTGCCAGCACCCTCGTTCTAGCGGGGGACTTTGAGACCCAGTACTTC.

The rearrangement uses TRBV11-3 and TRBJ2-7; possible D gene TRBD1, 5 bases. The V and J ends lost 5 bases and 5 bases respectively, with 16 bases between them. CDR3 size: 14 residues. Germline V CDR1 and CDR2: SGHNT, YENEEA. Written as DNA, the CDR3 is TGTGCCAGCAGCGTAATGCTCAGGGCAGACGAGCAGTACTTC. Translation: CASSVMLRADEQYF.